One and the same sample provided the 7 T cell receptor beta chains below, sequenced in a study of primary melanoma T cells and metastatic recurrence. Assay used: immunoSEQ multiplex PCR; TCRdb lists only in-frame clones, some missing. The table records 350 to 500 clones, 79% of them present only once. Sequenced input: melanoma tumor tissue. These receptors were collected from a human donor with melanoma.

This rearrangement joins TRBV30 to TRBJ1-1; D unclear. Trimming shortened V by 0 bases and J by 1 base, and 6 bases separated the two germline ends. This CDR3 has 13 residues. Looked up from germline, CDR1 is GTSNPN and CDR2 is SVGIG (reference sequence). The CDR3, as DNA: TGTGCCTGGAGTGTAGCCAGGAACACTGAAGCTTTCTTT. Translating gives CAWSVARNTEAFF.

The rearrangement links TRBV19 to TRBJ2-1; tentatively, D is TRBD2 (6 bases). The CDR3 runs 15 residues. The germline V gene encodes CDR1 LNHDA and CDR2 SQIVND (reference sequence). Trimming took 5 bases from V and 5 from J, leaving 16 bases between them. The CDR3 sequence is CASSSRGIRNNEQFF. Here the CDR3 DNA reads TGTGCCAGTAGTTCCCGGGGGATTAGGAACAATGAGCAGTTCTTC.

The chain is built from TRBV6-8 and TRBJ1-2; D remains ambiguous. The ends were cut back, 6 bases at V and 7 bases at J, with 21 bases in the middle. The CDR3 totals 15 residues. Germline V gene sequence: CDR1 MNHGY, CDR2 SAAAGT. The CDR3 spells CASRAEVHSSSGYTF. The DNA of the CDR3 is TGTGCCAGCAGGGCGGAGGTCCACTCCTCGAGTGGCTACACCTTC.

In its sample, this clone ranks as hyperexpanded (1% or more). The chain uses TRBV29-1 and TRBJ2-1, with 7 bases that match TRBD1. Germline V gives CDR1 SQVTM, CDR2 ANQGSEA. The CDR3 spans 13 residues. The J segment lost 7 bases and the V segment lost 4 bases, leaving 7 bases of the junction unmatched. CDR3 sequence (DNA): TGCAGCGTTGCGTCAGACAGGGTGAATGAGCAGTTCTTC. Its translation: CSVASDRVNEQFF.

The rearrangement joins TRBV5-1 to TRBJ1-4; 11 bases align to TRBD1. This CDR3 is built from 18 residues. Germline-derived CDR1 and CDR2 are SGHRS and YFSETQ. Trimming took 3 bases from V and 2 from J; bases not matched to a gene: 9. The CDR3 reads CASSSPPGQGATNEKLFF. The CDR3 DNA reads as TGCGCCAGCAGCTCCCCACCTGGACAGGGGGCGACTAATGAAAAACTGTTTTTT. The whole variable domain, remainder taken from reference TRBV5-1 and TRBJ1-4, is KAGVTQTPRYLIKTRGQQVTLSCSPISGHRSVSWYQQTPGQGLQFLFEYFSETQRNKGNFPGRFSGRQFSNSRSEMNVSTLELGDSALYLCASSSPPGQGATNEKLFFGSGTQLSVL.

The V call is TRBV11-3, the J call TRBJ1-2, with 9 bases matching TRBD1. V shed 6 bases, J shed 4 bases, and the junction held 6 bases outside the gene matches. CDR1 is SGHNT, CDR2 YENEEA, per germline. The CDR3 runs to 14 residues. The CDR3: CASSSGQGVYGYTF. In DNA, the CDR3 is TGTGCCAGCAGTTCGGGACAGGGTGTCTATGGCTACACCTTC.

The V and J genes are TRBV6-8 and TRBJ2-7; perhaps D is TRBD1 or TRBD2 (8 bases each). V was shortened by 10 bases and J by 4 bases, with 17 bases between the two germline ends. Per germline, CDR1 MNHGY and CDR2 SAAAGT. CDR3 length: 13 amino acids. CDR3 coding DNA: TGTGCCATCGGGAGGGGACAGGAGTACGAGCAGTACTTC. It yields the protein CAIGRGQEYEQYF.